Sequencing of this TCR beta chain was carried out in a study of PD-L1 blockade in urothelial cancer. In regard to this clone: Its target is unknown.

Time point defined: pretreatment peripheral blood. Points from the study as a whole: Pretreatment TCR clonality in blood, when below the median, was predictive of better survival.

Some clones are missing from TCRdb's copy, which holds only in-frame ones; the method was immunoSEQ multiplex PCR. The table includes tens of thousands of clones, 84% detected once. Germline loops: CDR1 SGHDN, CDR2 FVKESK. The CDR3 has 11 amino acids. Here the sequenced sample was PBMCs, taken around atezolizumab (anti-PD-L1) treatment. The chain employs TRBV14 and TRBJ1-1; D perhaps matches TRBD1 (5 bases). This clonotype was sampled from a man aged 45-65 years with urothelial cancer. CDR3 nucleotide sequence: TGTGGCCGGGGGAAAAACACTGAAGCTTTCTTT. It yields the protein CGRGKNTEAFF. The full variable domain, completed using reference TRBV14 and TRBJ1-1, is EAGVTQFPSHSVIEKGQTVTLRCDPISGHDNLYWYRRVMGKEIKFLLHFVKESKQDESGMPNNRFLAERTGGTYSTLKVQPAELEDSGVYFCGRGKNTEAFFGQGTRLTVV.